This TCR beta chain was recorded in a study of T-cell memory formation after mild COVID-19. The overall study: Clustering of TCRs was largely donor specific. Study results and caveats: CD8+ contracting clones occupied EMRA, while CD4+ ones occupied mainly CM and EM.

As to this clonotype: Its target is not known.

With constant-segment primers, 5'RACE yielded cDNA libraries of TCR alpha and TCR beta that carried sample barcodes and UMIs. TCRdb reprocessed the 5' RACE reads via MiXCR and lists one record per CDR3 protein. The profile shows about 82,000 distinct CDR3 sequences, about 13% of them singletons. The length of the CDR3 is 16 residues. With 4 bases clipped from V and 1 base from J, the junction kept 3 bases outside the gene matches. Germline V CDR1 and CDR2: LGHNA, YSLEER. The rearrangement links TRBV4-3 to TRBJ2-5, with 13 nucleotides matching TRBD2. The sequence was collected from a man in his late teens or twenties who had mild COVID-19 (a few samples of this study predate the infection). Cell type and time point are not known. Sample: PBMCs or a T cell subset sorted from them (not recorded which). CDR3 nucleotide sequence: TGCGCCAGCAGCCCAGGGACTAGCGGGGCCCAAGAGACCCAGTACTTC. Its translation is CASSPGTSGAQETQYF.